This T cell receptor (beta chain) was recovered during a study of blood T cells in healthy people across ages. Study observations and caveats: Possibly, changes in expanded clonotypes were confounded because donor CMV status was unknown. Roughly linearly, TCR beta diversity per million T cells fell as age increased.

A sample-barcoded 5' primer and a J-beta primer mix were used in a second PCR of roughly 7 to 12 cycles. Every cDNA molecule carried a tag from a template-switch adaptor bearing 12 random nucleotides. TCRdb called the 5' RACE reads again in MiXCR, with one record for every CDR3 protein. Of 550,000 to 800,000 distinct CDR3 sequences in the sample, approximately 30% are singletons; the top ten hold 15%. This CDR3 region has 15 residues. Total RNA extraction produced at least 5 micrograms (per sample) for the study. Concerning this clonotype itself: Its antigen is unidentified.

The specimen was blood. The V gene is TRBV21-1, the J gene TRBJ1-1; the table's D call TRBD1 went unverified against the DNA. TRBV21-1 is recorded as a pseudogene. The origin of this receptor is an elderly woman in good health. CDR3 coding DNA: TGTGCCAGCAGCAGAAGGGACAATCGAAGGACTGAAGCTTTCTTT. Translating it yields CASSRRDNRRTEAFF.